Listed below are T cell receptor beta chains from one sample, sequenced in a study of low-dose radiotherapy and immunotherapy resistance in tumors. Using its own MiXCR run on the reads, TCRdb lists one record per CDR3 protein. This table has about 97,000 distinct CDR3 sequences, under 25% appearing once. The source was PBMCs, collected after low-dose radiotherapy plus immunotherapy. Source of these receptors: a male donor with prostate cancer. The CDR3 runs from the conserved cysteine through the conserved F or W. The order of the fields is D gene, J gene, clone size, V gene, CDR3 protein, CDR3 DNA. D genes are given only for firm matches. Clone size is stated in some rows and not others, as once, few, many or a class when expanded.

>-|TRBJ2-1|many|TRBV6-5
CASSYSRQGGDEQFF
TGTGCCAGCAGTTACTCAAGGCAGGGGGGGGATGAGCAGTTCTTC
>TRBD2|TRBJ2-3|-|TRBV6-2/TRBV6-3
CARQTSGANPSTDTQYF
TGTGCCAGACAGACTAGCGGGGCGAACCCTAGCACAGATACGCAGTATTTT
>-|TRBJ2-1|many|TRBV4-2
CASSQVGTEINEQFF
TGTGCCAGCAGCCAAGTAGGGACCGAGATCAATGAGCAGTTCTTC
>-|TRBJ1-1|many|TRBV27
CASTPRAGAEAFF
TGTGCCAGCACCCCACGCGCAGGGGCTGAAGCTTTCTTT
>TRBD2|TRBJ2-1|many|TRBV20-1
CSARLAGYNEQFF
TGCAGTGCTAGACTAGCGGGGTACAATGAGCAGTTCTTC
>-|TRBJ1-3|many|TRBV5-6
CASSSINTIYF
TGTGCCAGCAGCTCCATAAACACCATATATTTT
>-|TRBJ1-6|many|TRBV2
CASSEESSDNSPLHF
TGTGCCAGCAGTGAAGAATCTTCAGATAATTCACCCCTCCACTTT
>-|TRBJ2-3|few|TRBV5-4
CASCEYVWTSCTDTQYF
TGTGCCAGCTGTGAGTATGTGTGGACATCCTGCACAGATACGCAGTATTTT
>TRBD1|TRBJ2-7|many|TRBV10-3
CAISESDRGYEQYF
TGTGCCATCAGTGAGTCTGACAGGGGCTACGAGCAGTACTTC
>TRBD1|TRBJ1-1|many|TRBV4-2
CASRPTGVNTEAFF
TGTGCCAGCAGACCTACAGGGGTGAACACTGAAGCTTTCTTT
>TRBD2|TRBJ2-1|many|TRBV13
CASSLGTSGGASDEQFF
TGTGCCAGCAGCTTAGGGACTAGCGGGGGGGCCAGCGATGAGCAGTTCTTC
>TRBD2|TRBJ2-5|many|TRBV20-1
CSATSGVQTQYF
TGCAGTGCTACTAGCGGGGTTCAGACCCAGTACTTC
>-|TRBJ1-5|many|TRBV3-1
CASSPSRGTLNQPQHF
TGTGCCAGCAGCCCGAGCAGAGGGACACTAAATCAGCCCCAGCATTTT
>-|TRBJ1-5|many|TRBV19
CASSSAGRNNQPQHF
TGTGCCAGTAGTAGCGCGGGACGGAACAATCAGCCCCAGCATTTT
>-|TRBJ1-6|-|TRBV12-3/TRBV12-4
CASSLGSVRQGNSPLHF
TGTGCCAGCAGTTTAGGGTCCGTTCGGCAGGGGAATTCACCCCTCCACTTT
>-|TRBJ2-1|-|TRBV12-3/TRBV12-4
CASSGTDAYNEQFF
TGTGCCAGCAGTGGGACGGATGCCTACAATGAGCAGTTCTTC
>-|TRBJ2-3|-|TRBV4-2
CASSQAGLSTDTQYF
TGTGCCAGCAGCCAAGCGGGACTTAGCACAGATACGCAGTATTTT
>TRBD2|TRBJ2-2|-|TRBV5-1
CASRAGGPRTGELFF
TGCGCCAGCAGAGCGGGGGGACCGAGGACCGGGGAGCTGTTTTTT
>-|TRBJ2-7|many|TRBV2
CASRKGAPYEQYF
TGTGCCAGCAGAAAAGGGGCCCCCTACGAGCAGTACTTC
>-|TRBJ2-5|many|TRBV7-2
CASSSDRTQETQYF
TGTGCCAGCAGCTCAGACAGGACCCAAGAGACCCAGTACTTC
>-|TRBJ2-5|-|TRBV19
CATRARAGGMETQYF
TGTGCCACCCGGGCCCGGGCTGGGGGGATGGAGACCCAGTACTTC
>TRBD1|TRBJ1-5|many|TRBV10-3
CAISEGTGGFSNQPQHF
TGTGCCATCAGTGAAGGGACAGGGGGATTTAGCAATCAGCCCCAGCATTTT
>TRBD2|TRBJ2-2|few|TRBV13
CASSVQVGRANTGELFF
TGTGCCAGCAGCGTACAGGTTGGGAGGGCCAACACCGGGGAGCTGTTTTTT
>TRBD1|TRBJ2-7|few|TRBV6-2/TRBV6-3
CASSEDRGRYEQYF
TGTGCCAGCAGTGAAGACAGGGGCCGGTACGAGCAGTACTTC
>-|TRBJ2-7|-|TRBV6-2/TRBV6-3
CASSTGRGEQYF
TGTGCCAGCAGCACTGGCAGAGGCGAGCAGTACTTC
>-|TRBJ2-7|many|TRBV14
CASSQDQSRRDEQYF
TGTGCCAGCAGCCAAGATCAGTCTCGGAGGGACGAGCAGTACTTC
>TRBD2|TRBJ2-7|-|TRBV10-2
CASSELDRGAYEQYF
TGCGCCAGCAGTGAACTCGACCGGGGGGCCTACGAGCAGTACTTC
>-|TRBJ1-5|many|TRBV7-2
CASSLVGGEEQPQHF
TGTGCCAGCAGCTTAGTTGGGGGGGAAGAGCAGCCCCAGCATTTT
>TRBD2|TRBJ2-5|many|TRBV20-1
CSAAPSGGTGYAYF
TGCAGTGCTGCTCCTAGCGGGGGGACCGGATATGCGTACTTC
>-|TRBJ2-1|many|TRBV29-1
CSVARGVSIEQFF
TGCAGCGTGGCCCGGGGTGTCTCGATTGAGCAGTTCTTC
>-|TRBJ1-1|many|TRBV4-1
CASSQGQGIEAFF
TGCGCCAGCAGCCAAGGGCAGGGGATAGAAGCTTTCTTT
>-|TRBJ2-6|once|TRBV5-1
CASSAGGRMGVLTF
TGCGCCAGCAGCGCGGGCGGCAGAATGGGGGTCCTGACTTTC
>-|TRBJ2-1|few|TRBV11-2
CASSDSRWWRTGSYNEQFF
TGTGCCAGCAGCGATAGTAGATGGTGGCGCACAGGCTCCTACAATGAGCAGTTCTTC
>-|TRBJ2-1|-|TRBV13
CASSLGWLAQPEQFF
TGTGCCAGCAGCTTAGGCTGGTTAGCCCAGCCTGAGCAGTTCTTC
>-|TRBJ2-4|many|TRBV20-1
CSGSNGNIQYF
TGCAGTGGAAGCAACGGGAACATTCAGTACTTC
>-|TRBJ2-1|few|TRBV19
CASGTSGPEQFF
TGTGCCAGTGGGACCTCGGGCCCGGAGCAGTTCTTC
>-|TRBJ2-5|many|TRBV5-1
CASSFGPQETQYF
TGTGCCAGCAGTTTTGGCCCACAAGAGACCCAGTACTTC
>TRBD2|TRBJ2-2|many|TRBV7-8
CASSSGLAGGSAGELFF
TGTGCCAGCAGCTCCGGACTAGCGGGGGGGTCGGCCGGGGAGCTGTTTTTT
>TRBD1|TRBJ2-4|few|TRBV27
CASTPRDRKNIQYF
TGTGCCAGCACCCCCCGGGACAGAAAAAACATTCAGTACTTC
>-|TRBJ2-2|-|TRBV5-1
CASSLALQGATTGELFF
TGCGCCAGCAGCTTGGCCCTACAAGGCGCTACCACCGGGGAGCTGTTTTTT
>-|TRBJ2-2|many|TRBV27
CASSPIRATGELFF
TGTGCCAGCAGTCCAATCAGGGCGACCGGGGAGCTGTTTTTT
>-|TRBJ2-7|-|TRBV7-4
CASTSNPGLGEQYF
TGTGCCAGCACGTCTAATCCGGGCCTTGGGGAGCAGTACTTC
>-|TRBJ1-6|many|TRBV5-6
CASSQIPGVIQPLHF
TGTGCCAGCAGCCAGATACCGGGTGTTATTCAACCCCTCCACTTT
>-|TRBJ2-7|-|TRBV19
CASSIGGLFPYEQYF
TGTGCCAGTAGTATAGGGGGACTCTTCCCCTACGAGCAGTACTTC
>TRBD2|TRBJ2-4|many|TRBV29-1
CSVGGGTGNIQYF
TGCAGCGTTGGGGGGGGGACGGGAAACATTCAGTACTTC
>-|TRBJ1-1|many|TRBV3-1
CASSLLGLGNTEAFF
TGTGCCAGCAGCCTATTGGGATTGGGGAACACTGAAGCTTTCTTT
>-|TRBJ2-3|many|TRBV7-3
CASSAGLLYTQYF
TGTGCCAGCAGCGCGGGGCTCCTATATACGCAGTATTTT
>-|TRBJ1-1|many|TRBV11-1
CASSMRGWGNTEAFF
TGTGCCAGCAGCATGCGAGGGTGGGGGAACACTGAAGCTTTCTTT
>-|TRBJ1-6|many|TRBV5-6
CASVDRSGDSPLHF
TGTGCCAGCGTCGACAGGTCGGGGGATTCACCCCTCCACTTT
>-|TRBJ2-3|many|TRBV5-1
CASNKGGDHLTDTQYF
TGCGCCAGCAATAAGGGGGGGGACCATCTCACAGATACGCAGTATTTT
>TRBD1|TRBJ2-2|many|TRBV20-1
CSAHKQGRGELFF
TGCAGTGCTCATAAACAGGGGCGCGGGGAGCTGTTTTTT